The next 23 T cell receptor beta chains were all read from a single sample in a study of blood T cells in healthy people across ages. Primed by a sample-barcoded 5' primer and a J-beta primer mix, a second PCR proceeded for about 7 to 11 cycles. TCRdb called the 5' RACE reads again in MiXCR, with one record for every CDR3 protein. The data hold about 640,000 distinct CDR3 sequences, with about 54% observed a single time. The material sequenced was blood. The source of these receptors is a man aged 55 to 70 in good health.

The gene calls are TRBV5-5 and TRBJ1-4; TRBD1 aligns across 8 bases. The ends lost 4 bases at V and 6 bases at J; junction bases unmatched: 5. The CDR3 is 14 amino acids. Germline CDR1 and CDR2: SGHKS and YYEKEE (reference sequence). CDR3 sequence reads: CASSPTGADEKLFF. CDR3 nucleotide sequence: TGTGCCAGCAGCCCGACAGGGGCCGATGAAAAACTGTTTTTT.

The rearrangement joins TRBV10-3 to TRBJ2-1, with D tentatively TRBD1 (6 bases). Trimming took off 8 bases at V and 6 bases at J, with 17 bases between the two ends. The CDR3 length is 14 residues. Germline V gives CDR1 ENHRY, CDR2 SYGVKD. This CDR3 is CAIGGDSKSNEQFF. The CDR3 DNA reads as TGTGCCATCGGGGGCGACAGCAAGAGCAATGAGCAGTTCTTC.

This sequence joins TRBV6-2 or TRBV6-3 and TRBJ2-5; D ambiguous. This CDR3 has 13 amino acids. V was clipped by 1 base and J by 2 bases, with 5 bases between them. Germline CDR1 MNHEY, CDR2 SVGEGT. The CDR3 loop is CASSYFGQETQYF. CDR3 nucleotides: TGTGCCAGCAGTTACTTTGGACAAGAGACCCAGTACTTC.

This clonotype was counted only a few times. CDR3 DNA sequence: TGTGCCAGCAGCAAAGGGAAACAGGGTAGGGGCACTGAAGCTTTCTTT. It is translated as CASSKGKQGRGTEAFF. J is TRBJ1-1 and V is TRBV21-1; TRBD1, as called in the table, went unchecked against the DNA. TRBV21-1 corresponds to a pseudogene. CDR3 length equals 16 residues.

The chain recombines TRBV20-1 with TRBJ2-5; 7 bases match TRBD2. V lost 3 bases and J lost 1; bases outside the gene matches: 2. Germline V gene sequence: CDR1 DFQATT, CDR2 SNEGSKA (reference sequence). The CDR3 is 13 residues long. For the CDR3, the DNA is TGCAGTGCTAGCCGGACTAGCCAAGAGACCCAGTACTTC. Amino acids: CSASRTSQETQYF.

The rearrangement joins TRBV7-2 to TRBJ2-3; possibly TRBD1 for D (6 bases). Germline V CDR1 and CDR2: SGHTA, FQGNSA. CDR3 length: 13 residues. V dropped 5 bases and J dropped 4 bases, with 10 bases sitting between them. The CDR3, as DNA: TGTGCCAGCAGCACTTCAGGGGCAGATACGCAGTATTTT. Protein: CASSTSGADTQYF.

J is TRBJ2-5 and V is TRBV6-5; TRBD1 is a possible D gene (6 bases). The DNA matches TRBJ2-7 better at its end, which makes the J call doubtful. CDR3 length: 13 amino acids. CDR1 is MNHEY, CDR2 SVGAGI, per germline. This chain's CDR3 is CASSKGQLYEQYF. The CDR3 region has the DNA TGTGCCAGCAGCAAGGGACAACTCTACGAGCAGTACTTC.

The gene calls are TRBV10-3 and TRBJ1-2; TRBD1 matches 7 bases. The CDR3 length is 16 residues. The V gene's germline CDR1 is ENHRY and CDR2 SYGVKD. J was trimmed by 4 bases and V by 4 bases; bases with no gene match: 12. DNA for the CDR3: TGTGCCATCAGTGGGGGGACAGTACCGTACACCTATGGCTACACCTTC. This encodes CAISGGTVPYTYGYTF.

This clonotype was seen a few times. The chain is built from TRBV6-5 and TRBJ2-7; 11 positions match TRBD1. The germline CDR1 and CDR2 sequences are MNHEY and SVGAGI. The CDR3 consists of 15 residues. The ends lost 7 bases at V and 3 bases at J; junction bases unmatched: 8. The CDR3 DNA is TGTGCCAGCAAACAGGACAGGGGGCAAAACTACGAGCAGTACTTC. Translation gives CASKQDRGQNYEQYF.

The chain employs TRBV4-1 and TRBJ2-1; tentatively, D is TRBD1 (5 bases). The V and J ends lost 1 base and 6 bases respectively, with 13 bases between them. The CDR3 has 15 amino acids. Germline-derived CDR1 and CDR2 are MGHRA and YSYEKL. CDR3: CASSQVGEGGNEQFF. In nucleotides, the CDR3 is TGCGCCAGCAGCCAAGTAGGGGAAGGCGGCAATGAGCAGTTCTTC.

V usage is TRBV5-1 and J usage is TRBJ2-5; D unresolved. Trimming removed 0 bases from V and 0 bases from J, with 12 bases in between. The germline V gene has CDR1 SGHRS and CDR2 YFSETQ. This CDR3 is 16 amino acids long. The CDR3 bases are TGCGCCAGCAGCTTGGTTGGAGTCTCCTACCAAGAGACCCAGTACTTC. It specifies CASSLVGVSYQETQYF.

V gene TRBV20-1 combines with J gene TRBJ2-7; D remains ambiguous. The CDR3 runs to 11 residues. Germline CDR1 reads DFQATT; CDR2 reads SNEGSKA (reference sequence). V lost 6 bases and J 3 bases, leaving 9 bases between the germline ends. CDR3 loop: CSAVSGYEQYF. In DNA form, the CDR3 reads TGCAGTGCCGTCTCGGGCTACGAGCAGTACTTC.

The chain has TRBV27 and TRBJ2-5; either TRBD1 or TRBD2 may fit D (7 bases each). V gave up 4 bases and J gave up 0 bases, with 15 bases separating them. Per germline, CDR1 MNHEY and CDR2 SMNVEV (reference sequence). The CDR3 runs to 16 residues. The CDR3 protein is CASSSRGGFHQETQYF. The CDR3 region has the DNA TGTGCCAGCAGTTCCAGGGGGGGGTTCCACCAAGAGACCCAGTACTTC.

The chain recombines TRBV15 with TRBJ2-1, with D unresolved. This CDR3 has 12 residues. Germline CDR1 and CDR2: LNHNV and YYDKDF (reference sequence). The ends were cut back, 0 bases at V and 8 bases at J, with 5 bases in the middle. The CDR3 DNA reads TGTGCCACCAGCAGAGAGGGGTATGAGCAGTTCTTC. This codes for CATSREGYEQFF.

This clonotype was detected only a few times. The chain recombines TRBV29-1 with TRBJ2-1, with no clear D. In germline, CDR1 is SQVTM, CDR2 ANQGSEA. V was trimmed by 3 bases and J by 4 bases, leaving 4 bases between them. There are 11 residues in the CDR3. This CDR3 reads CSVDRYNEQFF. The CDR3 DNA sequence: TGCAGCGTTGATCGGTACAATGAGCAGTTCTTC.

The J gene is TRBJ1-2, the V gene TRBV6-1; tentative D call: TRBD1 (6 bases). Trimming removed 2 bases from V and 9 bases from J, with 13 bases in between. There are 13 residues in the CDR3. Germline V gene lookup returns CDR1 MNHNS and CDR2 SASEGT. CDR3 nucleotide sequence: TGTGCCAGCAGTGAAAGGGGACAAGGGAGCTACACCTTC. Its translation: CASSERGQGSYTF.

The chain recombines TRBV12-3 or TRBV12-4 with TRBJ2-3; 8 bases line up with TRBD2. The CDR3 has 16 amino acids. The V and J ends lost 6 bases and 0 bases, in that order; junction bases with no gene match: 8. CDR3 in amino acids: CASRLWERGSTDTQYF. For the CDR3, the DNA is TGTGCCAGCAGGCTCTGGGAGCGGGGGAGCACAGATACGCAGTATTTT.

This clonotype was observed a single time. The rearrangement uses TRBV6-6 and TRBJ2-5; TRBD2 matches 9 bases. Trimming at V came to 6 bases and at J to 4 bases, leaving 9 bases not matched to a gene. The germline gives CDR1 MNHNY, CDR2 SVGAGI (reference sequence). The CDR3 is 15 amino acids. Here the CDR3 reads CASRTTGSGGETQYF. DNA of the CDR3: TGTGCCAGCAGAACCACGGGTAGCGGGGGAGAGACCCAGTACTTC.

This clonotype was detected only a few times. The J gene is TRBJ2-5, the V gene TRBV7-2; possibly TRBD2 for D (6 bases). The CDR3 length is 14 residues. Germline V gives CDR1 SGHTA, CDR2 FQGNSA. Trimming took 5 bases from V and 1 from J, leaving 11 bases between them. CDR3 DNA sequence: TGTGCCAGCAGCCCCCGGGGGATCCAAGAGACCCAGTACTTC. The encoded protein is CASSPRGIQETQYF.

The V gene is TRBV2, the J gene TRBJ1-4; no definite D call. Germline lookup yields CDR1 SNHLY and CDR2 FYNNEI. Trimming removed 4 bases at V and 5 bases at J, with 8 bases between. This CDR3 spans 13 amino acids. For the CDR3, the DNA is TGTGCCAGCAGTGTGCAGGCCAATGAAAAACTGTTTTTT. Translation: CASSVQANEKLFF.

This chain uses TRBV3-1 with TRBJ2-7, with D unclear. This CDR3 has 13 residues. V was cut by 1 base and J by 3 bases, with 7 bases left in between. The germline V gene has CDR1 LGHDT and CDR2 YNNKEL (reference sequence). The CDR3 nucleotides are TGTGCCAGCAGCCAAGGACATTTCTACGAGCAGTACTTC. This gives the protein CASSQGHFYEQYF.

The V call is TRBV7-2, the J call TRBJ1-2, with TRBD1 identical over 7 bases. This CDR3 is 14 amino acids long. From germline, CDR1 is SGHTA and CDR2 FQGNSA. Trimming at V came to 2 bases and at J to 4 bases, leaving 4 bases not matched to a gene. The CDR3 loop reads CASSLPGTVYGYTF. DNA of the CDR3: TGTGCCAGCAGCTTACCTGGGACAGTCTATGGCTACACCTTC.

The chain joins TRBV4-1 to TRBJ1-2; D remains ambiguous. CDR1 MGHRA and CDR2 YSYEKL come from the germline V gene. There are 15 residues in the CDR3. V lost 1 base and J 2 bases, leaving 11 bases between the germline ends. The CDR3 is CASSQVVGKNYGYTF. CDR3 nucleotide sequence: TGCGCCAGCAGCCAAGTAGTTGGGAAGAACTATGGCTACACCTTC.